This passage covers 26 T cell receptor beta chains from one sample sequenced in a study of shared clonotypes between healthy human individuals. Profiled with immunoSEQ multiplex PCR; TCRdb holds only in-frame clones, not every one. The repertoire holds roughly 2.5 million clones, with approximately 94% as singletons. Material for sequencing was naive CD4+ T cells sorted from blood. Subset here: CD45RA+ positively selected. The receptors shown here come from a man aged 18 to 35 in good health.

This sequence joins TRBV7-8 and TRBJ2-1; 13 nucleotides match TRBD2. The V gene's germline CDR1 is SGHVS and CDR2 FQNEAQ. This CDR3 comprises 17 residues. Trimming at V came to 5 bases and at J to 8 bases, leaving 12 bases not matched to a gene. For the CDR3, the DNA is TGTGCCAGCAGCACCTGGACTAGCGGGAGTCTTTTGGATGAGCAGTTCTTC. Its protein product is CASSTWTSGSLLDEQFF.

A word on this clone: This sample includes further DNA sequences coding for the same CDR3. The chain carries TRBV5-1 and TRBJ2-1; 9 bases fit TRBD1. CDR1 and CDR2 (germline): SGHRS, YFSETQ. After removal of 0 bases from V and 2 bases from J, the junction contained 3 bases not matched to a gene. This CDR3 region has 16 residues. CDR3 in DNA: TGCGCCAGCAGCTTGGGAGGGACAGGGACCTACAATGAGCAGTTCTTC. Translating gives CASSLGGTGTYNEQFF.

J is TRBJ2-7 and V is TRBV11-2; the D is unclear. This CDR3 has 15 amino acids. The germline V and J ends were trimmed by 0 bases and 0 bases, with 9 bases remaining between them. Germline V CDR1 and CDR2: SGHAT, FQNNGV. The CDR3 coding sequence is TGTGCCAGCAGCTTAGAACCAGTCAGCTCCTACGAGCAGTACTTC. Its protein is CASSLEPVSSYEQYF.

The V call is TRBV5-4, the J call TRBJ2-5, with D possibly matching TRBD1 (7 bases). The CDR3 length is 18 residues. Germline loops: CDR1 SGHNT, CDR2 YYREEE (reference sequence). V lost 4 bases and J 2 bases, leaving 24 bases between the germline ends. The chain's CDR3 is CASSRTGLTASFQETQYF. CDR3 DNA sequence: TGTGCCAGCAGCCGGACAGGACTAACCGCTTCATTTCAAGAGACCCAGTACTTC.

CDR3 amino acids: CASSYAGQSGYGYTF. CDR3 coding DNA: TGTGCCAGCAGTTACGCAGGACAGTCCGGCTATGGCTACACCTTC. This chain uses TRBV6-5 with TRBJ1-2; possible D gene TRBD1, 6 bases. Trimming removed 2 bases at V and 4 bases at J, with 14 bases between. Germline CDR1 and CDR2: MNHEY and SVGAGI. CDR3 length: 15 residues.

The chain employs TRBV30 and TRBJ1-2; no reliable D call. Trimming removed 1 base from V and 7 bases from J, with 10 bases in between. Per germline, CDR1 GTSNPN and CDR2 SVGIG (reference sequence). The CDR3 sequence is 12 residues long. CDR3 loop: CAWSGQAGGYTF. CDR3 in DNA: TGTGCCTGGAGTGGGCAGGCTGGTGGCTACACCTTC.

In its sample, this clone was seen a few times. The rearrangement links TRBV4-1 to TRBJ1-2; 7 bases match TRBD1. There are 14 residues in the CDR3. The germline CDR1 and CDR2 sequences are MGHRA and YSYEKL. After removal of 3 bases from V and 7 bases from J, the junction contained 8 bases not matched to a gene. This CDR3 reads CASSHIQGLPGYTF. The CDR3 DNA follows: TGCGCCAGCAGCCACATACAGGGGCTTCCTGGCTACACCTTC.

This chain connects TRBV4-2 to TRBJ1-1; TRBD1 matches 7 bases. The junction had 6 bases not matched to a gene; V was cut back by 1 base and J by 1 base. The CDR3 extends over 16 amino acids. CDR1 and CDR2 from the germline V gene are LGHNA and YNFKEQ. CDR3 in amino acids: CASSQGVQGWNTEAFF. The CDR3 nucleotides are TGTGCCAGCAGCCAAGGGGTACAGGGGTGGAACACTGAAGCTTTCTTT.

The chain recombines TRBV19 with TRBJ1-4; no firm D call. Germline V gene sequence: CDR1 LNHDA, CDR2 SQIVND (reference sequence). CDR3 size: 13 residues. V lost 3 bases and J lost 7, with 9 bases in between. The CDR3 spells CASSINVGEKLFF. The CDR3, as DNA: TGTGCCAGTAGTATTAATGTGGGTGAAAAACTGTTTTTT.

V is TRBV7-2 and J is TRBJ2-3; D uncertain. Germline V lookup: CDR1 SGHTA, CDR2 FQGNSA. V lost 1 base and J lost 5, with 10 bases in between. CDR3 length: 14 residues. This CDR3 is CASSLEPLGDTQYF. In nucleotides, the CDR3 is TGTGCCAGCAGCTTAGAGCCACTGGGAGATACGCAGTATTTT.

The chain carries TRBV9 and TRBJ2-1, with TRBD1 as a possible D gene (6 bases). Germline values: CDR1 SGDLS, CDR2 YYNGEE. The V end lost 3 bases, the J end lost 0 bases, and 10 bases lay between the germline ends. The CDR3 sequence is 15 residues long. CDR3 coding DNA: TGTGCCAGCAGCGGAGGACAGTACTCCTACAATGAGCAGTTCTTC. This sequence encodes CASSGGQYSYNEQFF.

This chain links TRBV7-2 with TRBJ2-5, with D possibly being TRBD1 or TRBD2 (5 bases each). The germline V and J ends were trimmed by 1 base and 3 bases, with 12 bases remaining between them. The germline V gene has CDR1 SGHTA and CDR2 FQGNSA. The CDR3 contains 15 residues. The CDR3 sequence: CASSLVRDEKETQYF. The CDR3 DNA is TGTGCCAGCAGCTTAGTCCGGGACGAGAAAGAGACCCAGTACTTC.

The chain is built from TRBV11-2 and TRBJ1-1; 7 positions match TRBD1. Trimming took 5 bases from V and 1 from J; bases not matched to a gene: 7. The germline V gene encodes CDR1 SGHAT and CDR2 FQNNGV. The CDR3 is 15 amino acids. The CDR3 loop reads CASSVQGRGNTEAFF. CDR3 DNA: TGTGCCAGCAGCGTACAGGGGCGAGGGAACACTGAAGCTTTCTTT.

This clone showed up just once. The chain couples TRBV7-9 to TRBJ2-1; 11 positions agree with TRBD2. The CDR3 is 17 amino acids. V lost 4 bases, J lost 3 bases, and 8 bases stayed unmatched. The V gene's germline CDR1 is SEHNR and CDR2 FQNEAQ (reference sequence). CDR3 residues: CASSSPPLAGVYNEQFF. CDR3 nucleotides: TGTGCCAGCAGCTCGCCCCCACTAGCGGGAGTCTACAATGAGCAGTTCTTC.

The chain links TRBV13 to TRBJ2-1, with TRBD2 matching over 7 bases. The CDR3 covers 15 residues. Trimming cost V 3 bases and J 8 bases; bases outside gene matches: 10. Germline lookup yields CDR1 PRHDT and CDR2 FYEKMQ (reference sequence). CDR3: CASSFVRELYDEQFF. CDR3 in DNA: TGTGCCAGCAGCTTTGTGCGGGAGTTGTACGATGAGCAGTTCTTC.

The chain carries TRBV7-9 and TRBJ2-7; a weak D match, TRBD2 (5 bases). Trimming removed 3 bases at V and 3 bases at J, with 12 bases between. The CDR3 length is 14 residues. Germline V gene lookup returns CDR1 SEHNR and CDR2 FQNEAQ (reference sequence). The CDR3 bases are TGTGCCAGCAGCTTCATACGACGGGGCTACGAGCAGTACTTC. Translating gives CASSFIRRGYEQYF.

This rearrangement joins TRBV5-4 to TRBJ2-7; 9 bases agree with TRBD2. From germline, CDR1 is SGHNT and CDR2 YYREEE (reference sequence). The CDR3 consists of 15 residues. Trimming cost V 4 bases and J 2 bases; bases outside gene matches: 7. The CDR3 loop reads CASSLAVAGAYEQYF. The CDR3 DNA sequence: TGTGCCAGCAGCCTCGCGGTAGCGGGGGCCTACGAGCAGTACTTC.

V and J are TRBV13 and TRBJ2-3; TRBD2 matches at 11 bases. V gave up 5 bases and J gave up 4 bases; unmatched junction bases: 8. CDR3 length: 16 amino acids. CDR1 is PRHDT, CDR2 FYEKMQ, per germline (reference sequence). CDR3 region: CASSARTSGRADTQYF. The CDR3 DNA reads TGTGCCAGCAGCGCCCGGACTAGCGGGCGGGCAGATACGCAGTATTTT.

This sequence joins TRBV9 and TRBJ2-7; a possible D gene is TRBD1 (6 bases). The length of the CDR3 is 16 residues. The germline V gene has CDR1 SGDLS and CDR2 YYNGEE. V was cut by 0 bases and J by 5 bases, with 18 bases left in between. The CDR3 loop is CASSVAVSAGDHEQYF. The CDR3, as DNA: TGTGCCAGCAGCGTAGCTGTGAGTGCAGGGGACCACGAGCAGTACTTC. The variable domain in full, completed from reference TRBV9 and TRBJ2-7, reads DSGVTQTPKHLITATGQRVTLRCSPRSGDLSVYWYQQSLDQGLQFLIQYYNGEERAKGNILERFSAQQFPDLHSELNLSSLELGDSALYFCASSVAVSAGDHEQYFGPGTRLTVT.

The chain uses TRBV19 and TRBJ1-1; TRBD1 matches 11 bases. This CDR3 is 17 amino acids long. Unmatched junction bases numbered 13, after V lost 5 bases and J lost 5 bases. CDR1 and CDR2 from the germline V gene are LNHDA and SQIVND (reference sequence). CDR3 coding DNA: TGTGCCAGTAGTCAGATACTCGGACAGGGGGCCCTTACTGAAGCTTTCTTT. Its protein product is CASSQILGQGALTEAFF.

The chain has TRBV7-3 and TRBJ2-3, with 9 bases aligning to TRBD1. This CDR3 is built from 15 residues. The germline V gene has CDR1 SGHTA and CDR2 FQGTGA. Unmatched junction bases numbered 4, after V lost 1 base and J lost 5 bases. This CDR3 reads CASSLRDRDQDTQYF. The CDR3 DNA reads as TGTGCCAGCAGCTTAAGGGACAGGGATCAAGATACGCAGTATTTT. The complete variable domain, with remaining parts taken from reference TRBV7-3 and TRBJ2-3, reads GAGVSQTPSNKVTEKGKYVELRCDPISGHTALYWYRQSLGQGPEFLIYFQGTGAADDSGLPNDRFFAVRPEGSVSTLKIQRTERGDSAVYLCASSLRDRDQDTQYFGPGTRLTVL.

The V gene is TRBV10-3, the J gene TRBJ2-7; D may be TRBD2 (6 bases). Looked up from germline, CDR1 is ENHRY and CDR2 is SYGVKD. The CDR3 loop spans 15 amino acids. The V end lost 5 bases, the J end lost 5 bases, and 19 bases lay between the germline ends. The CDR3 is CAISFAGPPLDEQYF. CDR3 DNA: TGTGCCATCAGTTTCGCGGGGCCTCCTCTCGACGAGCAGTACTTC.

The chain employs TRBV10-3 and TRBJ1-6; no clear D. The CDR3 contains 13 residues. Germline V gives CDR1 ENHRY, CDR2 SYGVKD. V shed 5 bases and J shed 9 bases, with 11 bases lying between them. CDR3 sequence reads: CAISQESGSPLHF. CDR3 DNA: TGTGCCATCAGTCAGGAGTCCGGTTCACCCCTCCACTTT.

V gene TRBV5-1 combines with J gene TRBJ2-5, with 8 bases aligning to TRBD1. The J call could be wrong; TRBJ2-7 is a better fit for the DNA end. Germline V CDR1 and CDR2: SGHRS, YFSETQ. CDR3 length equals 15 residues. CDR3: CASSPRTGSSYEQYF. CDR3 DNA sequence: TGCGCCAGCAGCCCCAGGACAGGGAGCTCCTACGAGCAGTACTTC.

Written as DNA, the CDR3 is TGTGCCTGGAACCGACAGGTTGGAGCCTACGAGCAGTACTTC. Residues: CAWNRQVGAYEQYF. The genes are TRBV30 and TRBJ2-7; D might be TRBD1 (6 bases). Trimming cost V 4 bases and J 2 bases, with 15 bases left between them. The CDR3 contains 14 residues. Germline CDR1 reads GTSNPN; CDR2 reads SVGIG (reference sequence).

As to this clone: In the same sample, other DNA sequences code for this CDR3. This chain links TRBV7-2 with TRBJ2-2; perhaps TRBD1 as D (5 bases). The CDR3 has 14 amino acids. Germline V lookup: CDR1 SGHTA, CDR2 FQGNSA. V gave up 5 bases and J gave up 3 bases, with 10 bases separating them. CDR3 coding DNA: TGTGCCAGCAGCCCCGACAGATACACCGGGGAGCTGTTTTTT. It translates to CASSPDRYTGELFF.